This TCR beta chain was sequenced in a study of identifying expanded T cells in peripheral blood. Clones were read by immunoSEQ multiplex PCR, and TCRdb kept only the in-frame ones, dropping some. This sample has more than 95,000 clones, with more than 75% found just once. Overall study results and limits: Two-week clone count variance significantly increased as total template count grew. Over around two and four weeks, about 15 and 18 clones changed, versus 1.2 between replicates.

During the collection period, no donor immune events like infections were recorded. A remark on this clone: Antigen unknown.

Germline CDR1 and CDR2: KGHSH and LQKENI. Between the trimmed V and J ends, which lost 5 bases and 8 bases, there was a span of 12 bases. The CDR3 spans 13 residues. The receptor's source is a person aged 18 to 75 in good health. Sequencing used blood. This chain connects TRBV18 to TRBJ1-4; D remains unclear. CDR3 protein: CASSGLSREKLFF. The DNA of the CDR3 is TGTGCCAGCTCAGGTTTATCGCGCGAAAAACTGTTTTTT.